A single sample is the source of the 14 T cell receptor beta chains below, sequenced in a study of early T cells in non-severe SARS-CoV-2 infection. TCRdb called the 5' RACE reads again in MiXCR, with one record for every CDR3 protein. The sample comprises about 35,000 distinct CDR3 sequences, 4.7% of which are singletons, and approximately 7.5% rests with the top ten. The material sequenced was whole blood. The receptors originated from an adult who was a healthcare worker with PCR-confirmed SARS-CoV-2 infection or an uninfected control (not recorded which).

This clonotype was detected ten times or more. The chain joins TRBV7-9 to TRBJ2-7; 9 nucleotides align to TRBD1. This CDR3 has 14 residues. Germline assignment: CDR1 SEHNR and CDR2 FQNEAQ (reference sequence). The V gene end was trimmed by 5 bases and the J gene end by 3 bases; junction bases not matched to a gene: 5. The CDR3 reads CASSPGQGFYEQYF. The DNA for the CDR3 is TGTGCCAGCAGCCCGGGACAGGGATTCTACGAGCAGTACTTC. Complete variable domain (other parts from reference TRBV7-9 and TRBJ2-7): DTGVSQNPRHKITKRGQNVTFRCDPISEHNRLYWYRQTLGQGPEFLTYFQNEAQLEKSRLLSDRFSAERPKGSFSTLEIQRTEQGDSAMYLCASSPGQGFYEQYFGPGTRLTVT.

In this sample, this clonotype turned up many times. V usage is TRBV12-3 or TRBV12-4 and J usage is TRBJ1-5, with D tentatively TRBD1 (6 bases). The CDR3 length is 14 residues. Trimming left V 4 bases short and J 4 bases short, with 11 bases between. The CDR3 sequence: CASSSQGNNQPQHF. For the CDR3, the DNA is TGTGCCAGCAGTTCACAGGGAAATAATCAGCCCCAGCATTTT.

In this sample, this clonotype turned up a few times. V is TRBV2 and J is TRBJ1-5; tentatively, D is TRBD1 (5 bases). CDR3 length: 15 amino acids. Trimming removed 3 bases from V and 6 bases from J, with 15 bases in between. Germline loops: CDR1 SNHLY, CDR2 FYNNEI. CDR3 sequence: CASSDRALVSQPQHF. The CDR3 nucleotides read TGTGCCAGCAGTGACAGGGCTCTTGTTTCTCAGCCCCAGCATTTT.

This clonotype was found many times. The V gene is TRBV12-3 or TRBV12-4, the J gene TRBJ2-6; D call uncertain. V lost 2 bases and J lost 0, with 5 bases in between. CDR3 length: 15 amino acids. CDR3 sequence reads: CASSLTVSGANVLTF. CDR3 sequence (DNA): TGTGCCAGCAGTTTAACCGTCTCTGGGGCCAACGTCCTGACTTTC.

Concerning this clonotype: A much larger clone differs by one base, so this may be a read error. The CDR3 does not end in the conserved phenylalanine or tryptophan, so this is likely a read error. The chain employs TRBV10-3 and TRBJ2-7; D unresolved. The CDR3 has 12 amino acids. Germline V gene data show CDR1 as ENHRY and CDR2 as SYGVKD. V was shortened by 3 bases and J by 2 bases, with 5 bases between the two germline ends. The CDR3 sequence: CAISDLTYEQYL. The CDR3, as DNA: TGTGCCATCAGTGACCTCACCTACGAGCAGTACCTC.

The V and J genes are TRBV6-4 and TRBJ2-3, with TRBD2 matching 10 bases. The CDR3 covers 15 residues. With V trimmed by 5 bases and J by 5 bases, 7 bases remained unmatched. CDR1 MRHNA and CDR2 SNTAGT come from the germline V gene. The CDR3 loop reads CASSPGLAEIDTQYF. In DNA form, the CDR3 reads TGTGCCAGCAGTCCAGGACTAGCGGAGATAGATACGCAGTATTTT.

This clonotype occurred many times. CDR3 nucleotides: TGTGCCAGCAGCCAGAGAGGGCGTAATGAGCAGTTCTTC. The encoded protein is CASSQRGRNEQFF. This chain uses TRBV7-2 with TRBJ2-1; a weak D match, TRBD2 (5 bases). From germline, CDR1 is SGHTA and CDR2 FQGNSA. V lost 5 bases to trimming and J lost 7 bases, with 12 bases between them. The CDR3 is 13 residues long.

This clonotype was detected many times. V gene TRBV29-1 combines with J gene TRBJ2-1, with D maybe TRBD2 (6 bases). Trimming took 5 bases from V and 2 from J, leaving 13 bases between them. This CDR3 spans 14 amino acids. Germline V gene lookup returns CDR1 SQVTM and CDR2 ANQGSEA. CDR3 in DNA: TGCAGCGTTTACGGGGGAACAACCTACAATGAGCAGTTCTTC. Translation: CSVYGGTTYNEQFF.

The table lists this clonotype with a few counts. The chain recombines TRBV6-1 with TRBJ2-7, with 7 bases aligning to TRBD1. This CDR3 has 14 residues. The V and J ends lost 6 bases and 4 bases, in that order; junction bases with no gene match: 9. Per the germline V gene, CDR1 is MNHNS and CDR2 is SASEGT. The chain's CDR3 is CASRETGLGYEQYF. CDR3 nucleotides: TGTGCCAGCAGGGAGACAGGGCTCGGGTACGAGCAGTACTTC.

The V call is TRBV5-8, the J call TRBJ2-3; TRBD2 matches at 9 bases. Germline values: CDR1 SGHTS, CDR2 YDEGEE. V dropped 0 bases and J dropped 4; count of bases not matched to a gene: 9. There are 17 residues in the CDR3. The CDR3 DNA reads as TGTGCCAGCAGCTTGGCCGGGACTAGCTCAGGGTCAGATACGCAGTATTTT. It translates to CASSLAGTSSGSDTQYF. The whole variable domain, filled in from reference TRBV5-8 and TRBJ2-3, reads EAGVTQSPTHLIKTRGQQATLRCSPISGHTSVYWYQQALGLGLQFLLWYDEGEERNRGNFPPRFSGRQFPNYSSELNVNALELEDSALYLCASSLAGTSSGSDTQYFGPGTRLTVL.

This clonotype was picked up many times. This chain connects TRBV5-1 to TRBJ2-2, with no clear D. The V and J ends lost 2 bases and 0 bases respectively, with 8 bases between them. This CDR3 contains 15 residues. Germline CDR1 is SGHRS and CDR2 is YFSETQ. The CDR3 bases are TGCGCCAGCAGCTTCACAGATTCGAACACCGGGGAGCTGTTTTTT. This encodes CASSFTDSNTGELFF.

This clonotype was detected many times. The genes are TRBV12-3 or TRBV12-4 and TRBJ1-1; TRBD1 aligns across 10 bases. The CDR3 length is 13 residues. V dropped 6 bases and J dropped 8; count of bases not matched to a gene: 6. The CDR3 loop reads CASRGTGVLEAFF. CDR3 sequence (DNA): TGTGCCAGCAGGGGGACAGGGGTTTTAGAAGCTTTCTTT.

This clonotype was counted many times. V and J are TRBV28 and TRBJ2-5, with 8 bases identical to TRBD2. Germline CDR1 and CDR2: MDHEN and SYDVKM. J was trimmed by 2 bases and V by 6 bases; bases with no gene match: 11. This CDR3 is 16 amino acids long. In DNA, the CDR3 is TGTGCCAGCAGGTCACCTCGGACTAGCAGACAAGAGACCCAGTACTTC. This encodes CASRSPRTSRQETQYF.

The chain employs TRBV7-9 and TRBJ2-3; 12 bases match TRBD1. The CDR3 is 17 amino acids. Per germline, CDR1 SEHNR and CDR2 FQNEAQ (reference sequence). With 0 bases clipped from V and 2 bases from J, the junction kept 3 bases outside the gene matches. The CDR3 loop is CASSLAGQGAPTDTQYF. The DNA for the CDR3 is TGTGCCAGCAGCTTAGCGGGACAGGGGGCTCCCACAGATACGCAGTATTTT.